These T cell receptor beta chains were read from a single sample in a study of PD-1 blockade in mismatch repair-deficient tumors. TCRdb keeps only in-frame clones here, not all; method: immunoSEQ multiplex PCR. The table includes roughly 80,000 clones, 81% detected once. Sequencing used peripheral blood, obtained 12 weeks after starting pembrolizumab. These receptors originate from an adult with mismatch repair-deficient cancer. The CDR3 runs from the conserved cysteine through the conserved F or W. The order of the fields is J gene, clone size, V gene, D gene, CDR3 DNA, CDR3 protein. A D gene is named only where the DNA matches it firmly. Size values are once, few and many counts, or a class for expanded clones, and some rows have none.

j_call: TRBJ2-7; clone_size: -; v_call: TRBV4-1; d_call: TRBD2; cdr3_nt: TGCGCCAGCAGCCACACTGCGGGAGCCCTCTACGAGCAGTACTTC; cdr3_aa: CASSHTAGALYEQYF
j_call: TRBJ2-1; clone_size: -; v_call: TRBV29-1; d_call: -; cdr3_nt: TGCAGCGTTGTGGACAAGCGCGATGAGCAGTTCTTC; cdr3_aa: CSVVDKRDEQFF
j_call: TRBJ2-7; clone_size: -; v_call: TRBV18; d_call: TRBD1; cdr3_nt: TGTGCCAGCTCACCTTGGGACAGGCCAAACTACGAGCAGTACTTC; cdr3_aa: CASSPWDRPNYEQYF
j_call: TRBJ1-5; clone_size: -; v_call: TRBV19; d_call: TRBD1; cdr3_nt: TGTGCCAGTAGTATAAGAGAGGGGGCTTGGAGCAATCAGCCCCAGCATTTT; cdr3_aa: CASSIREGAWSNQPQHF
j_call: TRBJ2-1; clone_size: -; v_call: TRBV12-5; d_call: -; cdr3_nt: TGTGCTAGTGGTTTGGTACTTCTCCTAGGGGGGTACAATGAGCAGTTCTTC; cdr3_aa: CASGLVLLLGGYNEQFF
j_call: TRBJ2-5; clone_size: -; v_call: TRBV5-4; d_call: TRBD2; cdr3_nt: TGTGCCAGCAGCTTGGGGTCTAGCGGGAGAGAGACCCAGTACTTC; cdr3_aa: CASSLGSSGRETQYF
j_call: TRBJ1-1; clone_size: -; v_call: TRBV5-8; d_call: -; cdr3_nt: TGTGCCAGCAGCAACCCGGTCCTGAACACTGAAGCTTTCTTT; cdr3_aa: CASSNPVLNTEAFF
j_call: TRBJ2-7; clone_size: -; v_call: TRBV7-2; d_call: TRBD1; cdr3_nt: TGTGCCAGCAGCTTCCCGCCTGTAACACAGGGGGGCGAGCAGTACTTC; cdr3_aa: CASSFPPVTQGGEQYF
j_call: TRBJ2-1; clone_size: -; v_call: TRBV5-1; d_call: -; cdr3_nt: TGCGCCAGCAGCTTGGGGCCCCCCCTCAATGAGCAGTTCTTC; cdr3_aa: CASSLGPPLNEQFF
j_call: TRBJ2-2; clone_size: -; v_call: TRBV6-5; d_call: -; cdr3_nt: TGTGCCAGCAGTTACGATTCGGCCGGGGAGCTGTTTTTT; cdr3_aa: CASSYDSAGELFF
j_call: TRBJ2-1; clone_size: -; v_call: TRBV30; d_call: -; cdr3_nt: TGTGCCTGGAGTTCAGGGGAGCCCAATGAGCAGTTCTTC; cdr3_aa: CAWSSGEPNEQFF
j_call: TRBJ2-1; clone_size: few; v_call: TRBV10-2; d_call: -; cdr3_nt: TGCGCCAGCAGTGAGTTAGGTGAGCAGTTCTTC; cdr3_aa: CASSELGEQFF
j_call: TRBJ1-2; clone_size: -; v_call: TRBV6-6; d_call: -; cdr3_nt: TGTGCCAGCAGCCCCGGAACTAACTATGGCTACACCTTC; cdr3_aa: CASSPGTNYGYTF
j_call: TRBJ2-7; clone_size: -; v_call: TRBV5-1; d_call: TRBD1; cdr3_nt: TGCGCCAGCAGCCCTAAGACAGGGAGCTACGAGCAGTACTTC; cdr3_aa: CASSPKTGSYEQYF
j_call: TRBJ2-3; clone_size: -; v_call: TRBV11-2; d_call: -; cdr3_nt: TGTGCCAGCAGCTTAACTGCCCCCACAGATACGCAGTACTTT; cdr3_aa: CASSLTAPTDTQYF
j_call: TRBJ2-3; clone_size: -; v_call: TRBV6-6; d_call: TRBD2; cdr3_nt: TGTGCCAGCGAGAGCGGGAGGACGACAGATACGCAGTATTTT; cdr3_aa: CASESGRTTDTQYF
j_call: TRBJ1-1; clone_size: -; v_call: TRBV19; d_call: -; cdr3_nt: TGTGCCAGTAGTATCCCCGGCAAGAACACTGAAGCTTTCTTT; cdr3_aa: CASSIPGKNTEAFF
j_call: TRBJ2-7; clone_size: -; v_call: TRBV10-3; d_call: TRBD1; cdr3_nt: TGTGCCATCAGTGAGCTAGGACAGGACTTGGGTGAGCAGTACTTC; cdr3_aa: CAISELGQDLGEQYF
j_call: TRBJ2-6; clone_size: -; v_call: TRBV27; d_call: -; cdr3_nt: TGTGCCAGCAGACCCATGGGGGGCTCTGGGGCCAACGTCCTGACTTTC; cdr3_aa: CASRPMGGSGANVLTF
j_call: TRBJ2-3; clone_size: -; v_call: TRBV18; d_call: -; cdr3_nt: TGTGCCAGCTCACCCCTAAGGGCAGGGCCGAGCACAGATACGCAGTATTTT; cdr3_aa: CASSPLRAGPSTDTQYF
j_call: TRBJ2-7; clone_size: once; v_call: TRBV6-1; d_call: -; cdr3_nt: TGTGCCAGCAGTGAAGCCCTAGACCCCTACGAGCAGTACTTC; cdr3_aa: CASSEALDPYEQYF
j_call: TRBJ2-1; clone_size: -; v_call: TRBV4-1; d_call: -; cdr3_nt: TGCGCCAGCAGCCAAGGACCCTCCTCGCAGTTCTTC; cdr3_aa: CASSQGPSSQFF
j_call: TRBJ2-1; clone_size: once; v_call: TRBV7-3; d_call: -; cdr3_nt: TGTGCCAGCAGCACGAACGCGGCAGGAGTGGGCAATGAGCAGTTCTTC; cdr3_aa: CASSTNAAGVGNEQFF
j_call: TRBJ2-3; clone_size: -; v_call: TRBV14; d_call: -; cdr3_nt: TGTGCCAGCAGCCAAGATTATTGGTCGACAGATACGCAGTATTTT; cdr3_aa: CASSQDYWSTDTQYF
j_call: TRBJ2-5; clone_size: -; v_call: TRBV5-1; d_call: -; cdr3_nt: TGCGCCAGCAGCTTGACGGTCAACTCAGAGACCCAGTACTTC; cdr3_aa: CASSLTVNSETQYF
j_call: TRBJ1-2; clone_size: few; v_call: TRBV7-9; d_call: -; cdr3_nt: TGTGCCAGCAGCTCCGGGGCAGAATCGGGCTACACCTTC; cdr3_aa: CASSSGAESGYTF
j_call: TRBJ2-7; clone_size: -; v_call: TRBV11-3; d_call: -; cdr3_nt: TGTGCCAGCAGCTTAGGTCCCCCCTACGAGCAGTACTTC; cdr3_aa: CASSLGPPYEQYF
j_call: TRBJ2-2; clone_size: -; v_call: TRBV29-1; d_call: -; cdr3_nt: TGCACGGAGGGGGGGAGGGCCACCGGGGAGCTGTTTTTT; cdr3_aa: CTEGGRATGELFF
j_call: TRBJ2-1; clone_size: -; v_call: TRBV29-1; d_call: TRBD2; cdr3_nt: TGCAGCTCGGGGCCAGCGGGAGGGGGTAATGAGCAGTTCTTC; cdr3_aa: CSSGPAGGGNEQFF
j_call: TRBJ1-5; clone_size: -; v_call: TRBV18; d_call: TRBD1; cdr3_nt: TGTGCCAGCTCAAGCGACAGGGGACGTTATCAGCCCCAGCATTTT; cdr3_aa: CASSSDRGRYQPQHF
j_call: TRBJ2-3; clone_size: -; v_call: TRBV29-1; d_call: -; cdr3_nt: TGCAGCGTAGGACCTACGCTGGCAGATACGCAGTATTTT; cdr3_aa: CSVGPTLADTQYF
j_call: TRBJ1-3; clone_size: -; v_call: TRBV2; d_call: TRBD1; cdr3_nt: TGTGCCAGCAGTCGGGACAGAGGCACCATATATTTT; cdr3_aa: CASSRDRGTIYF
j_call: TRBJ1-5; clone_size: -; v_call: TRBV5-1; d_call: TRBD1; cdr3_nt: TGCGCCAGCAGCAAAGGGACAGGTAGCAATCAGCCCCAGCATTTT; cdr3_aa: CASSKGTGSNQPQHF
j_call: TRBJ2-3; clone_size: -; v_call: TRBV18; d_call: -; cdr3_nt: TGTGCCAGCTCACCGGTTAGGACTGGATCTAGCACAGATACGCAGTATTTT; cdr3_aa: CASSPVRTGSSTDTQYF
j_call: TRBJ2-7; clone_size: -; v_call: TRBV29-1; d_call: -; cdr3_nt: TGCAGCGTTGAAGACCGAACAGGGAACGAGCAGTACTTC; cdr3_aa: CSVEDRTGNEQYF
j_call: TRBJ2-6; clone_size: -; v_call: TRBV9; d_call: -; cdr3_nt: TGTGCCAGCAGCCCACTTCGGACAGCGGGAACGAGTCTCACTGGGGCCAACGTCCTGACTTTC; cdr3_aa: CASSPLRTAGTSLTGANVLTF
j_call: TRBJ2-3; clone_size: -; v_call: TRBV9; d_call: TRBD2; cdr3_nt: TGTGCCAGCAGCGTAGAGGGGGGGACTAGCGGGTCTAGCACAGATACGCAGTATTTT; cdr3_aa: CASSVEGGTSGSSTDTQYF
j_call: TRBJ2-7; clone_size: -; v_call: TRBV27; d_call: -; cdr3_nt: TGTGCCAGCAGTTTAGTGGGGGGCGCGGGCGAGCAGTACTTC; cdr3_aa: CASSLVGGAGEQYF
j_call: TRBJ2-5; clone_size: -; v_call: TRBV7-9; d_call: TRBD1; cdr3_nt: TGTGCCAGCAGTCCCTCGATGACAGGGGGCGAAGAGACCCAGTACTTC; cdr3_aa: CASSPSMTGGEETQYF
j_call: TRBJ1-3; clone_size: -; v_call: TRBV7-9; d_call: TRBD1; cdr3_nt: TGTGCCAGCAGCTTAGAGGACAGGCGGACCATATATTTT; cdr3_aa: CASSLEDRRTIYF
j_call: TRBJ2-3; clone_size: -; v_call: TRBV4-2; d_call: -; cdr3_nt: TGTGCCAGCAGCCAAGCAGTTATCACAGATACGCAGTATTTT; cdr3_aa: CASSQAVITDTQYF
j_call: TRBJ1-2; clone_size: few; v_call: TRBV10-3; d_call: -; cdr3_nt: TGTGCCATCAGTGACCCAACAAGCTATGGCTACACCTTC; cdr3_aa: CAISDPTSYGYTF
j_call: TRBJ2-7; clone_size: -; v_call: TRBV7-2; d_call: -; cdr3_nt: TGTGCCAGCAGCCCCCGGGGGCGGGAAGGCTCCTACGAGCAGTACTTC; cdr3_aa: CASSPRGREGSYEQYF
j_call: TRBJ1-4; clone_size: -; v_call: TRBV5-1; d_call: -; cdr3_nt: TGCGCCAGCAGCTTGGATCCAGGGGTGGATGAAAAACTGTTTTTT; cdr3_aa: CASSLDPGVDEKLFF
j_call: TRBJ2-3; clone_size: once; v_call: TRBV30; d_call: -; cdr3_nt: TGTGCCTGGAGTCCCTCTGCACGGGTCACAGATACGCAGTATTTT; cdr3_aa: CAWSPSARVTDTQYF
j_call: TRBJ2-7; clone_size: few; v_call: TRBV25-1; d_call: TRBD2; cdr3_nt: TGTGCCAGCAGTCCGATAGCGGGGGCCTCCTACGAGCAGTACTTC; cdr3_aa: CASSPIAGASYEQYF
j_call: TRBJ1-5; clone_size: -; v_call: TRBV11-2; d_call: -; cdr3_nt: TGTGCCAGCAGCTTAGGTTTCAGCGAGAATCAGCCCCAGCATTTT; cdr3_aa: CASSLGFSENQPQHF
j_call: TRBJ2-1; clone_size: -; v_call: TRBV4-2; d_call: -; cdr3_nt: TGTGCCAGCAGCCAAGTGGTAAATGAGCAGTTCTTC; cdr3_aa: CASSQVVNEQFF
j_call: TRBJ1-4; clone_size: -; v_call: TRBV19; d_call: -; cdr3_nt: TGTGCCAGTAGTGCTCCGGGGGGGCGTGGGGAAAAACTGTTTTTT; cdr3_aa: CASSAPGGRGEKLFF